At least ten counts were recorded for the clone carrying this T cell receptor (beta chain). As yet, its antigen is unknown. This entry comes from a study of read filtering for tumor transcriptome and immune sequencing. Study-level background: Transcriptome libraries were built from DNase-treated RNA. Findings and caveats of the study: About four fifths of IR-seq clonotypes had a single read, yet these held about 3.5% of reads.

Molecular barcoded adaptors covering alpha/delta and beta/gamma chains were used on roughly 400 ng RNA. MiXCR, applied by TCRdb to the reads, yields one record per CDR3 protein. The table records 60,000 to 75,000 distinct CDR3 sequences, roughly 18% of them present only once. This CDR3 contains 15 residues. Trimming took off 1 base at V and 9 bases at J, with 14 bases between the two ends. Germline CDR1 SGHRS, CDR2 YFSETQ. Sequenced material: a population of CD138-negative cells sorted from bone marrow. The receptor was derived from a donor at least 40 years old with multiple myeloma. This sequence joins TRBV5-1 and TRBJ1-6; the D is unclear. CDR3 nucleotides: TGCGCCAGCAGCTTGATGGCGGGATCGGGTTCACCCCTCCACTTT. This translates into CASSLMAGSGSPLHF.